One sample yielded the 6 T cell receptor beta chains listed below, sequenced in a study of siplizumab effects on memory and regulatory T cells. Libraries were prepared by immunoSEQ multiplex PCR; TCRdb keeps only in-frame clonotypes and omits some of them. The table includes fewer than 85,000 clones, over 80% detected once. The sample was Tregs sorted from blood. These receptor sequences come from a human donor in good health.

V and J are TRBV5-4 and TRBJ2-1; D call uncertain. Looked up from germline, CDR1 is SGHNT and CDR2 is YYREEE (reference sequence). This CDR3 comprises 13 residues. V lost 4 bases to trimming and J lost 4 bases, with 9 bases between them. Here the CDR3 reads CASSPRAYNEQFF. The CDR3 nucleotides read TGTGCCAGCAGCCCCCGGGCTTACAATGAGCAGTTCTTC.

This chain joins TRBV28 and TRBJ2-2; 7 nucleotides match TRBD1. J lost 7 bases, V lost 2 bases, and 4 bases had no gene match. This CDR3 comprises 14 residues. Germline loops: CDR1 MDHEN, CDR2 SYDVKM. This chain's CDR3 is CASSLIGGGGELFF. The CDR3 bases are TGTGCCAGCAGTTTAATAGGGGGCGGCGGGGAGCTGTTTTTT.

The V and J genes are TRBV5-1 and TRBJ2-2, with D perhaps matching TRBD1 (5 bases). Germline V gene lookup returns CDR1 SGHRS and CDR2 YFSETQ. The V and J ends lost 2 bases and 8 bases respectively, with 7 bases between them. The CDR3 consists of 12 residues. The CDR3 DNA is TGCGCCAGCAGCTTACAGGTTGGGGAGCTGTTTTTT. Its protein is CASSLQVGELFF. The entire variable domain, with the rest obtained from reference TRBV5-1 and TRBJ2-2, is as follows: KAGVTQTPRYLIKTRGQQVTLSCSPISGHRSVSWYQQTPGQGLQFLFEYFSETQRNKGNFPGRFSGRQFSNSRSEMNVSTLELGDSALYLCASSLQVGELFFGEGSRLTVL.

The chain recombines TRBV6-5 with TRBJ2-7; 8 nucleotides agree with TRBD1. Looked up from germline, CDR1 is MNHEY and CDR2 is SVGAGI. The CDR3 loop spans 14 amino acids. Trimming at V came to 6 bases and at J to 9 bases, leaving 13 bases not matched to a gene. As DNA, the CDR3 is TGTGCCAGCAGCCTGGGACAGGTGACTACGCGGCAGTACTTC. It is translated as CASSLGQVTTRQYF.

This rearrangement joins TRBV15 to TRBJ2-5, with 7 bases identical to TRBD1. Losses at the gene ends were 1 base for V and 4 bases for J; bases not matched to a gene: 3. Looked up from germline, CDR1 is LNHNV and CDR2 is YYDKDF (reference sequence). CDR3 length equals 14 residues. This CDR3 is CATSRGTGGETQYF. CDR3 DNA sequence: TGTGCCACCAGCAGAGGGACAGGTGGAGAGACCCAGTACTTC. Variable domain in full (rest from reference TRBV15 and TRBJ2-5): DAMVIQNPRYQVTQFGKPVTLSCSQTLNHNVMYWYQQKSSQAPKLLFHYYDKDFNNEADTPDNFQSRRPNTSFCFLDIRSPGLGDTAMYLCATSRGTGGETQYFGPGTRLLVL.

V is TRBV4-3 and J is TRBJ1-6; D gene uncertain. The CDR3 loop spans 16 amino acids. Germline lookup yields CDR1 LGHNA and CDR2 YSLEER. The ends were cut back, 4 bases at V and 5 bases at J, with 15 bases in the middle. CDR3 DNA: TGCGCCAGCAGCCCTACAACCCGGGCCAATAATTCACCCCTCCACTTT. Its protein is CASSPTTRANNSPLHF.